Each of the 27 T cell receptor beta chains below was sequenced from the same sample in a study of CD4+ T cells in melanoma. Here immunoSEQ multiplex PCR was the method, and the copy in TCRdb shows in-frame clones only, minus some. The sample has around 110,000 clones, 80% to 95% seen once. The sample consisted of peripheral blood. Receptors originate from a human donor with melanoma.

This clone appeared a few times. The chain employs TRBV7-9 and TRBJ2-7; unclear D gene. V was clipped by 4 bases and J by 4 bases, with 8 bases between them. This CDR3 contains 12 residues. Germline-derived CDR1 and CDR2 are SEHNR and FQNEAQ (reference sequence). Written as DNA, the CDR3 is TGTGCCAGCAGCTCGGTCGGGTACGAGCAGTACTTC. Its translation is CASSSVGYEQYF.

The CDR3 protein is CATSEGAGAHNEQFF. The CDR3 DNA follows: TGTGCCACCAGCGAGGGGGCGGGAGCCCACAATGAGCAGTTCTTC. V and J are TRBV15 and TRBJ2-1, with D perhaps assigned TRBD1 or TRBD2 (7 bases each). Trimming removed 5 bases at V and 5 bases at J, with 16 bases between. Germline CDR1 reads LNHNV; CDR2 reads YYDKDF (reference sequence). The CDR3 contains 15 residues.

The chain uses TRBV5-6 and TRBJ2-5; perhaps TRBD1 as D (6 bases). The ends were cut back, 0 bases at V and 3 bases at J, with 6 bases in the middle. Germline CDR1 is SGHDT and CDR2 is YYEEEE. The CDR3 runs to 13 residues. CDR3 loop: CASSLDREETQYF. The CDR3 DNA sequence: TGTGCCAGCAGCTTGGACAGGGAAGAGACCCAGTACTTC.

The chain uses TRBV27 and TRBJ1-3, with D possibly TRBD1 on 6 matching bases. The CDR3 length is 15 residues. V lost 4 bases and J lost 1, with 11 bases in between. Looked up from germline, CDR1 is MNHEY and CDR2 is SMNVEV (reference sequence). Written as DNA, the CDR3 is TGTGCCAGCAGTTCCAGGGGAGGGTCTGGAAACACCATATATTTT. It is translated as CASSSRGGSGNTIYF.

The chain uses TRBV6-6 and TRBJ2-5, with D possibly matching TRBD2 (6 bases). V lost 7 bases, J lost 3 bases, and 15 bases lay in between. Germline lookup yields CDR1 MNHNY and CDR2 SVGAGI (reference sequence). The CDR3 is made up of 14 amino acids. The DNA of the CDR3 is TGTGCCAGCACCAGACCGGGACTGAAAGAGACCCAGTACTTC. Residues: CASTRPGLKETQYF.

The chain combines TRBV5-4 with TRBJ2-5, with 8 nucleotides matching TRBD2. Germline V gives CDR1 SGHNT, CDR2 YYREEE (reference sequence). The CDR3 runs 15 residues. The V segment lost 1 base and the J segment 9 bases; nucleotides outside the gene matches: 11. The CDR3 sequence: CASSLFLREGQAQYF. The CDR3 DNA reads as TGTGCCAGCAGCTTGTTTTTACGGGAGGGCCAGGCCCAGTACTTC.

Note on this clone: Mismatch with germline at one junction end may stem from a read error. The chain recombines TRBV7-9 with TRBJ2-1, with 7 bases matching TRBD2. From germline, CDR1 is SEHNR and CDR2 FQNEAQ (reference sequence). This CDR3 comprises 14 residues. Written as DNA, the CDR3 is TGTGCCAGCAGCCTAGCGGCTACCTACAATGAGCAGTTCTTC. The encoded protein is CASSLAATYNEQFF. Based on the CDR3 plus reference TRBV7-9 and TRBJ2-1, the full variable domain is DTGVSQNPRHKITKRGQNVTFRCDPISEHNRLYWYRQTLGQGPEFLTYFQNEAQLEKSRLLSDRFSAERPKGSFSTLEIQRTEQGDSAMYLCASSLAATYNEQFFGPGTRLTVL.

The chain has TRBV27 and TRBJ2-7; the match to TRBD2 covers 12 bases. The CDR3 is 18 amino acids. Looked up from germline, CDR1 is MNHEY and CDR2 is SMNVEV (reference sequence). Trimming removed 0 bases from V and 3 bases from J; junction bases left unmatched: 9. CDR3 loop: CASSLSTRLAGVNYEQYF. CDR3 nucleotides: TGTGCCAGCAGTTTATCGACCCGACTAGCGGGAGTAAACTACGAGCAGTACTTC.

The chain recombines TRBV2 with TRBJ1-3, with unresolved D. The CDR3 sequence is 15 residues long. The germline V and J ends were trimmed by 3 bases and 4 bases, with 13 bases remaining between them. CDR1 and CDR2 from the germline V gene are SNHLY and FYNNEI. Written as DNA, the CDR3 is TGTGCCAGCAGTGAGGCTCAGAGAAGGGGAAACACCATATATTTT. Protein: CASSEAQRRGNTIYF.

This chain joins TRBV15 and TRBJ2-7; maybe TRBD2 (5 bases). This CDR3 is 15 amino acids long. V was trimmed by 0 bases and J by 5 bases, leaving 14 bases between them. The germline V gene encodes CDR1 LNHNV and CDR2 YYDKDF (reference sequence). DNA of the CDR3: TGTGCCACCAGCAGAGACCGCCCGGGGAGAAACGAGCAGTACTTC. Translating gives CATSRDRPGRNEQYF.

The chain employs TRBV9 and TRBJ2-7; either TRBD1 or TRBD2 may supply D (7 bases each). Trimming shortened V by 7 bases and J by 4 bases, and 18 bases separated the two germline ends. CDR3 length: 14 amino acids. Germline assignment: CDR1 SGDLS and CDR2 YYNGEE. The CDR3 DNA reads as TGTGCCAGCGGGGGAGGGGGCCACGGATACGAGCAGTACTTC. As protein: CASGGGGHGYEQYF. Using reference TRBV9 and TRBJ2-7 for the parts outside the CDR3, the full variable domain is DSGVTQTPKHLITATGQRVTLRCSPRSGDLSVYWYQQSLDQGLQFLIQYYNGEERAKGNILERFSAQQFPDLHSELNLSSLELGDSALYFCASGGGGHGYEQYFGPGTRLTVT.

The V and J genes are TRBV5-1 and TRBJ1-2; the D gene is possibly TRBD1 (5 bases). In germline, CDR1 is SGHRS, CDR2 YFSETQ. The CDR3 spans 13 residues. V lost 4 bases and J 0 bases, leaving 7 bases between the germline ends. DNA for the CDR3: TGCGCCAGCAGCACAGGCACTAACTATGGCTACACCTTC. The encoded protein is CASSTGTNYGYTF.

The J gene is TRBJ1-3, the V gene TRBV28; unclear D gene. The CDR3 has 16 residues. V gave up 7 bases and J gave up 2 bases, with 18 bases separating them. The germline V gene encodes CDR1 MDHEN and CDR2 SYDVKM. This CDR3 reads CASTPPAVRAGNTIYF. CDR3 coding DNA: TGTGCCAGCACCCCTCCAGCGGTGAGGGCTGGAAACACCATATATTTT.

V usage is TRBV20-1 and J usage is TRBJ1-2; unclear D gene. The CDR3 is made up of 11 amino acids. CDR1 and CDR2 from the germline V gene are DFQATT and SNEGSKA (reference sequence). V lost 3 bases, J lost 6 bases, and 8 bases lay in between. Here the CDR3 DNA reads TGCAGTGCTAGGACCAATGATGGCTACACCTTC. Its protein is CSARTNDGYTF.

This clone was seen just once. The V gene is TRBV30, the J gene TRBJ2-3; the D call may be TRBD1 or TRBD2 (6 bases each). Germline values: CDR1 GTSNPN, CDR2 SVGIG (reference sequence). This CDR3 is 13 amino acids long. Trimming cost V 4 bases and J 2 bases, with 10 bases left between them. The CDR3: CAWIGGTTDTQYF. CDR3 nucleotide sequence: TGTGCCTGGATAGGGGGGACCACAGATACGCAGTATTTT.

The chain combines TRBV29-1 with TRBJ1-5, with 7 positions matching TRBD1. Germline CDR1 and CDR2: SQVTM and ANQGSEA. The CDR3 runs 13 residues. The V segment lost 2 bases and the J segment 4 bases; nucleotides outside the gene matches: 2. DNA of the CDR3: TGCAGCGTTGAACAGGGGGGGAATCAGCCCCAGCATTTT. This gives the protein CSVEQGGNQPQHF. Complete variable domain (other parts from reference TRBV29-1 and TRBJ1-5): SAVISQKPSRDICQRGTSLTIQCQVDSQVTMMFWYRQQPGQSLTLIATANQGSEATYESGFVIDKFPISRPNLTFSTLTVSNMSPEDSSIYLCSVEQGGNQPQHFGDGTRLSIL.

Here the CDR3 DNA reads TGTGCCAGCAGTGACGGACTGTTCACAGATACGCAGTATTTT. As protein: CASSDGLFTDTQYF. This chain uses TRBV6-5 with TRBJ2-3; possible D gene TRBD2, 5 bases. The germline gives CDR1 MNHEY, CDR2 SVGAGI. V gave up 5 bases and J gave up 2 bases, with 11 bases separating them. This CDR3 is 14 amino acids long.

For the CDR3, the DNA is TGTGCCAGCAGCTTCTTCGGCACAGATACGCAGTATTTT. Encoded protein: CASSFFGTDTQYF. V and J are TRBV5-4 and TRBJ2-3; unclear D gene. The CDR3 covers 13 residues. The V gene's germline CDR1 is SGHNT and CDR2 YYREEE (reference sequence). The V and J ends lost 2 bases and 1 base respectively, with 5 bases between them.

The chain employs TRBV28 and TRBJ1-5; TRBD1 might be the D (5 bases). Germline V gives CDR1 MDHEN, CDR2 SYDVKM. The V end lost 7 bases, the J end lost 5 bases, and 15 bases lay between the germline ends. This CDR3 spans 14 amino acids. The DNA for the CDR3 is TGTGCCAGCACCCCGGGGGACGCCTATCAGCCCCAGCATTTT. It encodes CASTPGDAYQPQHF.

This chain connects TRBV11-1 to TRBJ2-5, with 11 bases that match TRBD2. Trimming cost V 5 bases and J 5 bases; bases outside gene matches: 10. Germline CDR1 reads SGHAT; CDR2 reads FQDESV (reference sequence). The CDR3 runs 16 residues. The CDR3 coding sequence is TGTGCCAGCAGCATTATTCTAGCGGGAGGTCTGGAGACCCAGTACTTC. It codes for CASSIILAGGLETQYF.

This chain uses TRBV18 with TRBJ2-5, with D uncertain. The V end lost 3 bases, the J end lost 1 base, and 9 bases lay between the germline ends. Germline V gene data show CDR1 as KGHSH and CDR2 as LQKENI. The CDR3 totals 14 residues. The CDR3, as DNA: TGTGCCAGCTCACCTAGACCCATCCAAGAGACCCAGTACTTC. This sequence encodes CASSPRPIQETQYF. Together with reference TRBV18 and TRBJ2-5, the CDR3 gives the full variable domain: NAGVMQNPRHLVRRRGQEARLRCSPMKGHSHVYWYRQLPEEGLKFMVYLQKENIIDESGMPKERFSAEFPKEGPSILRIQQVVRGDSAAYFCASSPRPIQETQYFGPGTRLLVL.

The chain combines TRBV19 with TRBJ1-1, with D unclear. The ends were cut back, 6 bases at V and 1 base at J, with 9 bases in the middle. This CDR3 region has 13 residues. Looked up from germline, CDR1 is LNHDA and CDR2 is SQIVND (reference sequence). The CDR3 loop reads CASSPDSNTEAFF. The CDR3 DNA follows: TGTGCCAGTAGCCCCGACTCGAACACTGAAGCTTTCTTT.

The chain joins TRBV14 to TRBJ2-2, with D perhaps TRBD2 (6 bases). Germline-derived CDR1 and CDR2 are SGHDN and FVKESK. The ends were cut back, 1 base at V and 5 bases at J, with 11 bases in the middle. The CDR3 covers 15 residues. CDR3 loop: CASSQVAGGTGELFF. For the CDR3, the DNA is TGTGCCAGCAGCCAAGTTGCAGGAGGGACCGGGGAGCTGTTTTTT.

The J gene is TRBJ1-2, the V gene TRBV7-9, with 8 positions matching TRBD1. CDR1 SEHNR and CDR2 FQNEAQ come from the germline V gene (reference sequence). The junction had 10 bases not matched to a gene; V was cut back by 5 bases and J by 8 bases. The CDR3 sequence is 14 residues long. The CDR3 bases are TGTGCCAGCAGCCACCGGGACAGGCGGCGGGGCTACACCTTC. It specifies CASSHRDRRRGYTF. The full variable domain, rest sourced from reference TRBV7-9 and TRBJ1-2, is DTGVSQNPRHKITKRGQNVTFRCDPISEHNRLYWYRQTLGQGPEFLTYFQNEAQLEKSRLLSDRFSAERPKGSFSTLEIQRTEQGDSAMYLCASSHRDRRRGYTFGSGTRLTVV.

This rearrangement joins TRBV2 to TRBJ1-5; D gene ambiguous. The CDR3 is 13 amino acids. V lost 7 bases and J 6 bases, leaving 13 bases between the germline ends. From germline, CDR1 is SNHLY and CDR2 FYNNEI. The CDR3, as DNA: TGTGCCAGCATATCGGATGAGGTTCAGCCCCAGCATTTT. Translation gives CASISDEVQPQHF.

J is TRBJ2-5 and V is TRBV7-9, with D possibly TRBD2 on 7 matching bases. V dropped 7 bases and J dropped 5 bases, with 20 bases sitting between them. CDR1 is SEHNR, CDR2 FQNEAQ, per germline (reference sequence). This CDR3 has 15 amino acids. In DNA form, the CDR3 reads TGTGCCAGCAACAAAGGGGGGGGACCGCCGGAGACCCAGTACTTC. Its translation: CASNKGGGPPETQYF.

The chain has TRBV19 and TRBJ1-2; D ambiguous. The CDR3 extends over 12 amino acids. The V end lost 6 bases, the J end lost 7 bases, and 12 bases lay between the germline ends. Germline loops: CDR1 LNHDA, CDR2 SQIVND (reference sequence). Here the CDR3 reads CASSLLGLGYTF. The CDR3 DNA reads TGTGCCAGTAGCCTCTTAGGACTTGGCTACACCTTC.